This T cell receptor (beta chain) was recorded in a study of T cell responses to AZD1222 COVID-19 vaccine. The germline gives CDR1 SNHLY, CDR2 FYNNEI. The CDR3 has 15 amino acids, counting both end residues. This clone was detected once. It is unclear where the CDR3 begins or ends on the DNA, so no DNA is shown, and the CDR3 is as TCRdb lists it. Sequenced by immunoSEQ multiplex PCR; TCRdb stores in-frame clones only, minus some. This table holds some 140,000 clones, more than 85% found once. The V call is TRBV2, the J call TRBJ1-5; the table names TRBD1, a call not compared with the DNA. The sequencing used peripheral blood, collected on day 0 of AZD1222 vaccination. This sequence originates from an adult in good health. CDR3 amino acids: CASILDRGFTQPQHF.